The T cell receptor beta chain under discussion was sequenced for a study of shared clonotypes between healthy human individuals. Germline CDR1 reads LNHDA; CDR2 reads SQIVND (reference sequence). V lost 10 bases, J lost 5 bases, and 20 bases lay in between. The CDR3 covers 14 residues. Sequencing was performed with immunoSEQ multiplex PCR; in TCRdb, only in-frame clones are kept and a portion is missing. Here the sample spans 2 million to 2.5 million clones, just under 95% being singletons. This receptor was obtained from a man younger than 35 in good health. Some clones in this sample may be carry-over from other donors' samples. Material for sequencing was naive CD4+ T cells from PBMCs. Specified subset: CD45RA+ positively selected. The chain is built from TRBV19 and TRBJ2-5; D call uncertain. The CDR3 DNA is TGTGCCACAAGCAGGCTTCCAAAGGCCGAGACCCAGTACTTC. Its protein product is CATSRLPKAETQYF.